This T cell receptor (beta chain) was identified during a study of cytomegalovirus exposure and HLA in healthy donors. Notes on the study in general: One variant, a missense change in DCLRE1C, was linked in a later analysis to TCR beta V- and J-gene trimming. A few chains tied to CMV proved CMV antigen-specific in vitro. The study designated 160 or so TCR beta chains cytomegalovirus-associated.

Trimming pared 2 bases from V and 4 bases from J, leaving 12 bases between. The V gene's germline CDR1 is SGHDN and CDR2 FVKESK. The CDR3 has 15 residues. Primers: 60 Vbeta forward and 13 Jbeta reverse. Profiling relied on immunoSEQ multiplex PCR, and the TCRdb table lists in-frame clones only, not all of them. The sample includes about 140,000 clones, over 60% of them seen just once. As regards this clone: Its antigen is not known.

The chain is built from TRBV14 and TRBJ2-1, with D possibly TRBD2 on 6 matching bases. Sequenced material: PBMCs. The clonotype comes from a male donor in good health and CMV-seropositive. In nucleotides, the CDR3 is TGTGCCAGCAGCCAACCGGGACTGGGTTACAATGAGCAGTTCTTC. Translated: CASSQPGLGYNEQFF.